The 4 T cell receptor beta chains below all came from one sample that was sequenced in a study of neoadjuvant anti-PD-1 for oral cavity cancer listed by TCRdb under 2021. The library was produced with the immunoSEQ multiplex PCR assay. The clones in this table, taken by TCRdb from immuneACCESS, are in-frame only. Not every clone is retained; where verified, under half of the shortfall comes from an unresolved V gene, and the cause of the rest is unknown. For this sample there are 14,000 or so clones; about 71% appear just once. The ten largest make up under 3% of the sample. The time point tag for this specimen amounts to: after neoadjuvant nivolumab, at surgical resection. The starting material was PBMCs, obtained after nivolumab (anti-PD-1) treatment. These receptor sequences come from a person aged 35-79 years with oral cavity squamous cell carcinoma.

The CDR3 nucleotides read TGTGCCAGCAGCTTAGCGGGACAGATGAACACTGAAGCTTTCTTT. Translating gives CASSLAGQMNTEAFF. This chain joins TRBV11-2 and TRBJ1-1; 7 bases map to TRBD1. There are 15 residues in the CDR3. V lost 1 base, J lost 0 bases, and 2 bases stayed unmatched. The germline gives CDR1 SGHAT, CDR2 FQNNGV.

The chain uses TRBV6-1 and TRBJ2-1, with 11 bases aligning to TRBD1. V lost 5 bases, J lost 4 bases, and 4 bases stayed unmatched. The germline CDR1 and CDR2 sequences are MNHNS and SASEGT. The length of the CDR3 is 15 residues. The CDR3 sequence is CASSPRDRGYNEQFF. The CDR3 DNA is TGTGCCAGCAGTCCCCGGGACAGGGGGTACAATGAGCAGTTCTTC.

CDR3 nucleotide sequence: TGTGCCAGCAGCGTCGACGCCCGAGGGGCCACTGAAGCTTTCTTT. It translates to CASSVDARGATEAFF. V gene TRBV9 combines with J gene TRBJ1-1, with D possibly TRBD1 on 5 matching bases. CDR1 and CDR2 (germline): SGDLS, YYNGEE. This CDR3 is 15 amino acids long. The V end lost 2 bases, the J end lost 4 bases, and 15 bases lay between the germline ends.

The genes are TRBV10-1 and TRBJ2-3; D gene uncertain. V lost 5 bases, J lost 0 bases, and 3 bases lay in between. Germline V gives CDR1 WNHNN, CDR2 SYGVQD (reference sequence). The CDR3 extends over 12 amino acids. CDR3 protein: CASSTSTDTQYF. CDR3 sequence (DNA): TGCGCCAGCAGTACTAGCACAGATACGCAGTATTTT.